The clone carrying this TCR beta chain was picked up a small number of times. Original data processing: Researchers report that nucleated cell counts were estimated from reference gene primer amplification. TCRdb keeps only in-frame clones here, not all; method: immunoSEQ multiplex PCR. Clonal size and the V and J genes are those of that table, whereas D and trimming came from the DNA. Altogether roughly 170,000 clones are present, about 80% being singletons, with the ten largest covering more than 25%. The sample originates from a study of blood T cell repertoires in COVID-19. Across the study: The cDNA or gDNA used as material had been derived from T cells, B-cell-depleted T cells, or PBMCs.

Looked up from germline, CDR1 is SGHNT and CDR2 is YENEEA. V was pared by 4 bases and J by 6 bases, with 16 bases between. The CDR3 has 15 amino acids. Material for sequencing was peripheral blood. The rearrangement uses TRBV11-3 and TRBJ2-1; weak D call: TRBD2 (6 bases). The TCR comes from a woman between 65 and 79 years old with acute or convalescent COVID-19. CDR3 sequence: CASSSGDSIVNEQFF. In DNA form, the CDR3 reads TGTGCCAGCAGCTCGGGGGACTCGATCGTCAATGAGCAGTTCTTC.